The source of this T cell receptor (beta chain) is a study of neurological immune-mediated disorders. Time point described: technical triplicate 1. Worth noting for this clonotype: Its antigen is not known.

General study points: Subjects shared no identical expanded-clone CDR3 amino acid sequences, suggesting private TCR-beta repertoires in all groups.

TCRdb re-analysed the 5' RACE reads in MiXCR, keeping a single row per CDR3 protein. The data show 30,000 to 40,000 distinct CDR3 sequences, with roughly 11% seen just once and 3.5% to 4% held by the top ten. Sequencing used PBMCs. This TCR came from a man in his 60s with HTLV-1-associated myelopathy (HAM/TSP).

The CDR3 loop reads CASSPLPGTSGRAYNEQFF. Here the CDR3 DNA reads TGTGCCAGCAGCCCTCTTCCAGGGACTAGCGGGAGGGCTTACAATGAGCAGTTCTTC. The genes are TRBV7-6 and TRBJ2-1; TRBD2 agrees at 16 bases. Germline V gene lookup returns CDR1 SGHVS and CDR2 FNYEAQ. The CDR3 extends over 19 amino acids. V gave up 5 bases and J gave up 4 bases; unmatched junction bases: 11.